The sequence of this TCR beta chain was determined in a study of T cell responses to AZD1222 COVID-19 vaccine. Whole-study results and caveats: Recipients of two AZD1222 doses showed rising Spike-specific TCR breadth and depth. Distributed over spike, vaccine-associated CD4 TCRs predominated at 160-218 and 743-854. Baseline seropositivity characterized only a handful of AZD1222 recipients.

Pooled in the analysis were second doses at about 4 or about 12 weeks. As concerns this clone: Antigen specificity is unknown.

This CDR3 has 15 residues. Trimming at V came to 5 bases and at J to 3 bases, leaving 7 bases not matched to a gene. The germline V gene has CDR1 SGHRS and CDR2 YFSETQ. Clones were sequenced by immunoSEQ multiplex PCR, and TCRdb holds only the in-frame ones, with some missing. The sample holds 190,000 or so clones, approximately 90% seen once. The sequence derives from an adult who received the AZD1222 COVID-19 vaccine. This sample comprised peripheral blood, obtained 28 days after the second AZD1222 dose. This chain joins TRBV5-1 and TRBJ2-1; 8 nucleotides line up with TRBD2. The DNA of the CDR3 is TGCGCCAGCAGGGTAGCGGGAAGCTACTACAATGAGCAGTTCTTC. This gives the protein CASRVAGSYYNEQFF.